Listed below are T cell receptor beta chains from one sample, sequenced in a study of blood T cell repertoires in COVID-19. Assay: immunoSEQ multiplex PCR; the TCRdb copy retains only in-frame clones and omits some. The table lists some 330,000 clones, roughly 90% of them singletons, with about 3.9% in the top ten. The sample taken for sequencing was peripheral blood. The receptors here all came from a woman aged 45-65 years with active or convalescent COVID-19. Each CDR3 is given without its conserved first and last residue. Clone size is shown for a subset of rows, as once, few, many or a class of expanded clone.

V: TRBV9; size: .; J: TRBJ2-1; length: 11; CDR3: ASSALPGVGQF
V: TRBV7-9; size: .; J: TRBJ2-7; length: 12; CDR3: ASSWTEKTYEQY
V: TRBV28; size: .; J: TRBJ2-7; length: 11; CDR3: ASTREESYEQY
V: TRBV6-2/TRBV6-3; size: .; J: TRBJ2-5; length: 13; CDR3: ASSPSGLVGETQY
V: TRBV18; size: .; J: TRBJ2-3; length: 14; CDR3: ASSRQGAQKTDTQY
V: TRBV10-3; size: .; J: TRBJ1-1; length: 12; CDR3: ASGGGSSFTEAF
V: TRBV6-6; size: few; J: TRBJ2-7; length: 12; CDR3: ASSTQTETYEQY
V: TRBV15; size: .; J: TRBJ2-2; length: 13; CDR3: ATSRGQGDTGELF
V: TRBV29-1; size: .; J: TRBJ1-2; length: 13; CDR3: SVGGGLPSNYGYT
V: TRBV7-9; size: few; J: TRBJ1-1; length: 13; CDR3: ASSLPTGLKTEAF
V: TRBV7-2; size: .; J: TRBJ2-5; length: 11; CDR3: ASSGRGLGTQY
V: TRBV30; size: .; J: TRBJ2-7; length: 12; CDR3: AWSVQLDVYEQY
V: TRBV30; size: .; J: TRBJ2-1; length: 14; CDR3: AWRKKTGGEYNEQF
V: TRBV28; size: once; J: TRBJ2-3; length: 11; CDR3: ANSGQNTDTQY
V: TRBV11-2; size: .; J: TRBJ2-7; length: 13; CDR3: ASSLEVGRGYEQY
V: TRBV19; size: .; J: TRBJ2-6; length: 13; CDR3: ASISRGSGANVLT
V: TRBV19; size: .; J: TRBJ1-1; length: 14; CDR3: ASSFLQGARNTEAF
V: TRBV6-5; size: .; J: TRBJ1-2; length: 12; CDR3: ASSITGGAYGYT
V: TRBV5-1; size: .; J: TRBJ1-2; length: 10; CDR3: ASRAEGAGYT
V: TRBV11-3; size: .; J: TRBJ1-6; length: 18; CDR3: ASSLSPPDRTLSYNSPLH
V: TRBV2; size: .; J: TRBJ1-4; length: 14; CDR3: ASSEDFRGTNEKLF
V: TRBV15; size: .; J: TRBJ2-6; length: 14; CDR3: ATSKAMTTGANVLT
V: TRBV5-1; size: .; J: TRBJ2-1; length: 17; CDR3: ASSHSSGLAGPSYNEQF
V: TRBV29-1; size: .; J: TRBJ2-1; length: 13; CDR3: SAPGGGVTVNEQF
V: TRBV11-2; size: .; J: TRBJ1-1; length: 12; CDR3: ASSPFGQIFEAF
V: TRBV19; size: .; J: TRBJ1-5; length: 14; CDR3: ASSPNRQGSHQPQH
V: TRBV4-2; size: .; J: TRBJ2-1; length: 14; CDR3: ASSRSTSGSIDEQF
V: TRBV6-5; size: few; J: TRBJ2-7; length: 13; CDR3: ATRPPLAGTYEQY
V: TRBV28; size: .; J: TRBJ1-1; length: 13; CDR3: ASSLSAGVNTEAF
V: TRBV6-5; size: .; J: TRBJ2-1; length: 12; CDR3: ASSRQDNNNEQF
V: TRBV11-2; size: .; J: TRBJ1-1; length: 12; CDR3: ASKQGRTNTEAF
V: TRBV27; size: .; J: TRBJ2-6; length: 16; CDR3: ASSPFPGTGTGANVLT
V: TRBV27; size: .; J: TRBJ1-6; length: 13; CDR3: ASSLAVRGNSPLH